The rows below give T cell receptor beta chains drawn from one sample of a study of blood T cell repertoires in COVID-19. TCRdb's copy holds only in-frame clones and misses some; the assay was immunoSEQ multiplex PCR. This sample has some 400,000 clones, with around 91% found just once. The sample was peripheral blood. These receptors were collected from a man younger than 35 with active or convalescent COVID-19. CDR3s include the opening cysteine and the closing phenylalanine or tryptophan. Fields, in order: V gene, J gene, D gene, clone size, CDR3 DNA, CDR3 protein. A D gene is named only where the DNA matches it firmly. Size values are once, few and many counts, or a class for expanded clones, and some rows have none.

TRBV7-9	TRBJ1-6	.	.	TGTGCCAGCAGCGGGTACAGGGACGGATCACCCCTCCACTTT	CASSGYRDGSPLHF
TRBV5-4	TRBJ1-4	TRBD1	.	TGTGCCAGCAGCTGGGGAGGGACAGGCTCCAATGAAAAACTGTTTTTT	CASSWGGTGSNEKLFF
TRBV7-9	TRBJ2-3	.	once	TGTGCCAGCAGCCACGAGGGAGGGGGGGATACGCAGTATTTT	CASSHEGGGDTQYF
TRBV6-5	TRBJ1-2	.	.	TGTGCCAGCAGTTACTCGGAGTTCTCAGGCTACACCTTC	CASSYSEFSGYTF
TRBV27	TRBJ2-1	.	.	TGTGCCAGCAGACGGACTGACCTGAAGTCGTCCTACAATGAGCAGTTCTTC	CASRRTDLKSSYNEQFF
TRBV19	TRBJ2-7	TRBD1	.	TGTGCCAGTACCGCAACCGGGACAGGGGACTACGAGCAGTACTTC	CASTATGTGDYEQYF
TRBV20-1	TRBJ1-2	.	.	TGCAGTGCTACATATGGCTACACCTTC	CSATYGYTF
TRBV6-6	TRBJ1-2	TRBD1	once	TGTGCCAGCAGCAAATCGGGACAGCCTTCTTATGGCTACACCTTC	CASSKSGQPSYGYTF
TRBV19	TRBJ1-2	.	.	TGTGCCAGTAGTATCTCTCAGGGGAATCGCTATGGCTACACCTTC	CASSISQGNRYGYTF
TRBV2	TRBJ1-2	TRBD1	.	TGTGCCAGCATTGGGACAGGGATTTCCTATGGCTACACCTTC	CASIGTGISYGYTF
TRBV11-2	TRBJ2-7	TRBD2	.	TGTGCCAGCAGCTTAGGGACTAGCGGGGTAAGATACGAGCAGTACTTC	CASSLGTSGVRYEQYF
TRBV11-2	TRBJ1-2	.	.	TGTGCCAGCAGCCCCTCAGGCAGGTCGTGGGGCTACACCTTC	CASSPSGRSWGYTF
TRBV6-5	TRBJ1-1	.	few	TGTGCCAGCACCTCCTTCAGTCGGAACACTGAAGCTTTCTTT	CASTSFSRNTEAFF
TRBV7-2	TRBJ2-7	.	.	TGTGCCAGCAGTCTTTCCTACGAGCAGTACTTC	CASSLSYEQYF
TRBV11-2	TRBJ1-2	TRBD1	.	TGTGCCAGCAGCCGGGACAGCTTTAACTATGGCTACACCTTC	CASSRDSFNYGYTF
TRBV7-2	TRBJ2-7	TRBD2	.	TGTGCCAGCAGCTTAGTGGCGGGGGAGCCCTACGAGCAGTACTTC	CASSLVAGEPYEQYF
TRBV9	TRBJ2-2	.	.	TGTGCCAGCAGCCGGGAGAACACCGGGGAGCTGTTTTTT	CASSRENTGELFF